This T cell receptor (beta chain) was captured in a study of cytomegalovirus exposure and HLA in healthy donors. PCR amplification relied on 60 Vbeta primers (plus 13 Jbeta primers). In the source study's methods: Later, an analysis found tens of millions of unique TCR beta chains, and roughly 9.9 million of these were shared. TCRdb's table, derived via immunoSEQ multiplex PCR, lists solely in-frame clones and lacks some. V and J calls and clone size follow that table, whereas D and trimming were derived from the DNA. The sample has roughly 110,000 clones, roughly 73% seen once. The CDR3 sequence is 11 residues long. CDR1 SGDLS and CDR2 YYNGEE come from the germline V gene. V lost 3 bases to trimming and J lost 2 bases, with 2 bases between them.

This clonotype was obtained from a man aged 25 to 45 in good health and CMV-seronegative. The specimen sequenced was PBMCs. The chain uses TRBV9 and TRBJ2-5; D gene uncertain. CDR3 residues: CASSAQETQYF. CDR3 DNA sequence: TGTGCCAGCAGCGCACAAGAGACCCAGTACTTC. Full variable domain (outside the CDR3, taken from reference TRBV9 and TRBJ2-5): DSGVTQTPKHLITATGQRVTLRCSPRSGDLSVYWYQQSLDQGLQFLIQYYNGEERAKGNILERFSAQQFPDLHSELNLSSLELGDSALYFCASSAQETQYFGPGTRLLVL.